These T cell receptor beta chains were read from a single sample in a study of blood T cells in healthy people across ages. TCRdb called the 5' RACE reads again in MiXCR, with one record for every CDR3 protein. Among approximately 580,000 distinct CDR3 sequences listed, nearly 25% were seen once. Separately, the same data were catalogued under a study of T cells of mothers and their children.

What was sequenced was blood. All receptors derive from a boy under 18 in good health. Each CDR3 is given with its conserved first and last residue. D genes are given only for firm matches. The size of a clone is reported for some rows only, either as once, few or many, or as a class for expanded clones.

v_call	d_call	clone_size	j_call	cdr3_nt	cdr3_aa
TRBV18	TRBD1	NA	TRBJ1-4	TGTGCCAGCTCACCACGGGGACAGAGCCTCGAAAAACTGTTTTTT	CASSPRGQSLEKLFF
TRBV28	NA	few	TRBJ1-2	TGTGCCAGCAGTCTAGGGAGGGTTCTCTATGGCTACACCTTC	CASSLGRVLYGYTF
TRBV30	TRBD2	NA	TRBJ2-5	TGTGCCTGGAGTAACCGACTAGCGGGTTTTGCGACCCAGTACTTC	CAWSNRLAGFATQYF
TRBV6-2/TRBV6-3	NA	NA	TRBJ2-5	TGTGCCAGCAGCGCCCGCCGGACGAGGCAAGAGACCCAGTACTTC	CASSARRTRQETQYF
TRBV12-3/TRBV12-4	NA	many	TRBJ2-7	TGTGCCAGCAGTTCCAGGGACACGTACGAGCAGTACTTC	CASSSRDTYEQYF
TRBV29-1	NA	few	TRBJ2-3	TGCAGCGTTGAAGGGTGGCTGGGGAGCGCAGATACGCAGTATTTT	CSVEGWLGSADTQYF
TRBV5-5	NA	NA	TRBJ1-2	TGTGCCAGCAGCTTCCTCCCAGGAGATAACTATGGCTACACCTTC	CASSFLPGDNYGYTF
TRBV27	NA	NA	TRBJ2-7	TGTGCCAGCAGTCGAAATAGGGGGGTCTACGAGCAGTACTTC	CASSRNRGVYEQYF
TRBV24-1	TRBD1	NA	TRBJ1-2	TGTGCCACCAGTGACAGGGGACAGTTTTATGGCTACACCTTC	CATSDRGQFYGYTF
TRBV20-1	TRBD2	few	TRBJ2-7	TGCAGTGCTAGAGATCCTAGCGGTAGGAACTCCTACGAGCAGTACTTC	CSARDPSGRNSYEQYF
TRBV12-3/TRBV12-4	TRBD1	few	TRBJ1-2	TGTGCCAGCAGTCCCAATCGACAGGGCGGAAGCTACACCTTC	CASSPNRQGGSYTF
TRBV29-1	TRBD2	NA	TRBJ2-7	TGCAGCGTTGAGGGGACTAGCGGGAGAGCCTACGAGCAGTACTTC	CSVEGTSGRAYEQYF
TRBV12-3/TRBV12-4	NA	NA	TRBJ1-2	TGTGCCAGCAGTTCCAAGGGGGGAGGCTATGGCTACACCTTC	CASSSKGGGYGYTF
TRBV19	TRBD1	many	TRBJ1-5	TGTGCCAGTAGTATTAAAGGGGGCCCTCAGCCCCAGCATTTT	CASSIKGGPQPQHF
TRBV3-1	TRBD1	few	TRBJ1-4	TGTGCCTGCAGCCAAAGAGGGGGCAATGAAAAACTGTTTTTT	CACSQRGGNEKLFF
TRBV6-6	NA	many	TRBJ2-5	TGTGCCAGCACCCTAAGCCATCAAGAGACCCAGTACTTC	CASTLSHQETQYF
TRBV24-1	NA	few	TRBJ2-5	TGTGCCACCAGTGATTTGGGCCGGGGGTACCAAGAGACCCAGTACTTC	CATSDLGRGYQETQYF
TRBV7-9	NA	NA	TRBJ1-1	TGTGCCAGCAGCTCCACGGACGCTGAAGCTTTCTTT	CASSSTDAEAFF
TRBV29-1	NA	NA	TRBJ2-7	TGCAGCGTTGAAGATGGCATCTCGTACGAGCAGTACTTC	CSVEDGISYEQYF
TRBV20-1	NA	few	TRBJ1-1	TGCAGTGCCAACATCCCGGGACCCACAAAGGAGACTTTCTTT	CSANIPGPTKETFF
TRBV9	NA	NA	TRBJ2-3	TGTGCCAGCAGCGTAGATGGCGGGGACACAGATACGCAGTATTTT	CASSVDGGDTDTQYF
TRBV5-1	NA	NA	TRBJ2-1	TGCGCCAGCAGCCCGGAGGGGTCTGAGCAGTTCTTC	CASSPEGSEQFF
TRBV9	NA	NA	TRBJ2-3	TGTGCCAGGTCTCCGGACAGACCTTTAGATACGCAGTATTTT	CARSPDRPLDTQYF
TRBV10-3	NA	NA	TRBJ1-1	TGTGCCATCAGGGGCAGGGAGAACACTGAAGCTTTCTTT	CAIRGRENTEAFF
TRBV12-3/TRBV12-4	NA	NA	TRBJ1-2	TGTGCCAGCAGTTTAGATGCCATCAACGCAAAGAATGGCTACACCTTC	CASSLDAINAKNGYTF
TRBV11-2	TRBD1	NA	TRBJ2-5	TGTGCCAGCAGCTTAATTTTAGTTTTAGGACAGGGGGACCTCATCCCCTACGAGCAGCACTTC	CASSLILVLGQGDLIPYEQHF
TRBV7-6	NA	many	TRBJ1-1	TGTGCCAGCAGCTTACTCAGGGAGGGGCCGAACACTGAAGCTTTCTTT	CASSLLREGPNTEAFF
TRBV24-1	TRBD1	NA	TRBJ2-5	TGTGCCACCAGTTGGACAGGAGAGACCCAGTACTTC	CATSWTGETQYF
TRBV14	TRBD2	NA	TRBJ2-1	TGTGCCAGCAGCCCGCCCCTAGCGGGGTACAATGAGCAGTTCTTC	CASSPPLAGYNEQFF
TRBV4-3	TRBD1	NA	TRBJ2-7	TGCGCCAGCAGCCAGGACAGGGGCGTTGTCTACGAGCAGTACTTC	CASSQDRGVVYEQYF
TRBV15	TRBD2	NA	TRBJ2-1	TGTGCCACCAGCAGGGCGACTAGCGGGGGGTACTTTAGCTCCTACAATGAGCAGTCCTTC	CATSRATSGGYFSSYNEQSF
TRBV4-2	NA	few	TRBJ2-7	TGTGCCAGCAGCCAAGCTGACAATAACGAGCAGTACTTC	CASSQADNNEQYF
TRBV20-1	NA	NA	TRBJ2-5	TGCAGTGCTTCTACAACCCAAGAGACCCAGTACTTC	CSASTTQETQYF